This T cell receptor beta chain was recorded in a study of T cells in Graves' hyperthyroidism and ophthalmopathy. As for this clonotype: At one boundary the junction diverges from the germline segment, which might be a read error.

The TCR beta CDR3 regions underwent amplification using RNA transcripts as the source. The primer set for the first-round RT-PCR of the TCR CDR3 was HTBI. A single record per CDR3 protein comes from TCRdb applying MiXCR to the multiplex PCR reads. This repertoire shows under 800,000 distinct CDR3 sequences, about 14% found once; its top ten account for about 10%. This CDR3 is built from 17 residues. Looked up from germline, CDR1 is DFQATT and CDR2 is SNEGSKA (reference sequence). The receptor's source is a young woman with Graves' hyperthyroidism. Sequenced material: blood. The rearrangement uses TRBV20-1 and TRBJ2-3, with TRBD2 matching over 11 bases. The CDR3: CSDRSLAGGPFTDTQYF. CDR3 DNA: TGCAGTGATAGAAGCCTAGCGGGAGGACCCTTCACAGATACGCAGTATTTT.